The 22 T cell receptor beta chains below all came from one sample that was sequenced in a study of blood T cells in healthy people across ages. PCR was performed a second time for roughly 7 to 12 cycles using a sample-barcoded 5' primer and a J-beta primer mix. TCRdb reanalysed the 5' RACE reads using MiXCR and keeps one entry per CDR3 protein. The table has about 1.5 million distinct CDR3 sequences, about 42% seen once. Sequencing was carried out using blood. These TCRs come from a woman aged 18-35 years in good health.

This clonotype has more than one count but fewer than ten. The chain uses TRBV7-9 and TRBJ1-1; tentatively, D is TRBD1 (5 bases). V was clipped by 3 bases and J by 3 bases, with 14 bases between them. The CDR3 covers 15 residues. CDR1 and CDR2 from the germline V gene are SEHNR and FQNEAQ (reference sequence). In DNA, the CDR3 is TGTGCCAGCAGCTTCGGTGGGGACGGAGACACTGAAGCTTTCTTT. Amino acids: CASSFGGDGDTEAFF.

The V gene is TRBV5-6, the J gene TRBJ2-7, with TRBD1 matching over 9 bases. Germline assignment: CDR1 SGHDT and CDR2 YYEEEE. V lost 0 bases, J lost 7 bases, and 8 bases stayed unmatched. The CDR3 is 15 residues long. DNA of the CDR3: TGTGCCAGCAGCTTGGCGGGACAGGGACTGGAAGAGCAGTACTTC. This gives the protein CASSLAGQGLEEQYF.

This clonotype appeared a few times. This rearrangement joins TRBV25-1 to TRBJ1-2; 9 bases fit TRBD1. After removal of 4 bases from V and 8 bases from J, the junction contained 11 bases not matched to a gene. The CDR3 contains 15 residues. Germline values: CDR1 MGHDK, CDR2 SYGVNS. CDR3 sequence: CASSVLGTGLAGYTF. For the CDR3, the DNA is TGTGCCAGCAGTGTACTTGGGACAGGGCTTGCCGGCTACACCTTC.

This clonotype was observed at least ten times. The chain uses TRBV7-2 and TRBJ2-1, with TRBD1 matching 8 bases. The length of the CDR3 is 15 residues. V shed 3 bases, J shed 0 bases, and the junction held 1 base outside the gene matches. Germline assignment: CDR1 SGHTA and CDR2 FQGNSA. CDR3 sequence: CASSFTGGSYNEQFF. In DNA form, the CDR3 reads TGTGCCAGCAGCTTTACAGGGGGCTCCTACAATGAGCAGTTCTTC. The variable domain in full, with the rest retrieved from reference TRBV7-2 and TRBJ2-1, is GAGVSQSPSNKVTEKGKDVELRCDPISGHTALYWYRQSLGQGLEFLIYFQGNSAPDKSGLPSDRFSAERTGGSVSTLTIQRTQQEDSAVYLCASSFTGGSYNEQFFGPGTRLTVL.

The chain employs TRBV4-3 and TRBJ2-7; a weak D match, TRBD1 (6 bases). Germline CDR1 and CDR2: LGHNA and YSLEER. The CDR3 has 15 amino acids. Trimming stripped 3 bases from V and 3 bases from J, with 15 bases between. CDR3 nucleotide sequence: TGCGCCAGCAGCCAGGATGGGTCCAGGGGCTACGAGCAGTACTTC. Encoded protein: CASSQDGSRGYEQYF.

This clonotype occurred a few times. A much larger clone is a single base away; this may be a read error. This sequence joins TRBV27 and TRBJ2-5; D is unresolved. CDR1 is MNHEY, CDR2 SMNVEV, per germline (reference sequence). V lost 2 bases to trimming and J lost 11 bases, with 12 bases between them. The CDR3 runs to 12 residues. The CDR3 DNA reads TGTGCCAGCAGTTTAATCGGCAATGAGCAGTACTTC. The encoded protein is CASSLIGNEQYF.

This clonotype has only a few counts. The chain carries TRBV3-1 and TRBJ2-1; D is ambiguous. The CDR3 has 12 residues. Germline CDR1 LGHDT, CDR2 YNNKEL (reference sequence). The V end lost 4 bases, the J end lost 5 bases, and 6 bases lay between the germline ends. The CDR3 reads CASSRDNNEQFF. The DNA of the CDR3 is TGTGCCAGCAGCCGCGATAACAATGAGCAGTTCTTC.

The chain is built from TRBV12-3 or TRBV12-4 and TRBJ2-7; D ambiguous. This CDR3 has 15 residues. Trimming stripped 3 bases from V and 1 base from J, with 13 bases between. DNA for the CDR3: TGTGCCAGCAGTTTTCGGTACTCTGGGTCCTACGAGCAGTACTTC. Its translation: CASSFRYSGSYEQYF.

The chain links TRBV6-5 to TRBJ1-2; D gene uncertain. CDR3 length equals 18 residues. V lost 3 bases and J lost 3, with 23 bases in between. The germline V gene has CDR1 MNHEY and CDR2 SVGAGI. CDR3 nucleotides: TGTGCCAGCAGTTATCGGTGGAGGTTCGGGATATCTGACTATGGCTACACCTTC. Encoded protein: CASSYRWRFGISDYGYTF.

This clonotype was found once. The chain's CDR3 is CSARDPRENSPLHF. The CDR3 DNA sequence: TGCAGTGCTAGAGATCCCCGGGAAAATTCACCCCTCCACTTT. The chain recombines TRBV20-1 with TRBJ1-6; D not resolved. The CDR3 runs 14 residues. Trimming pared 0 bases from V and 7 bases from J, leaving 10 bases between. The germline CDR1 and CDR2 sequences are DFQATT and SNEGSKA (reference sequence).

The V gene is TRBV6-6, the J gene TRBJ2-3; TRBD2 is a possible D gene (5 bases). The CDR3 spans 15 residues. Germline V gives CDR1 MNHNY, CDR2 SVGAGI (reference sequence). The V gene lost 0 bases and the J gene lost 3 bases, with 10 bases spanning the gap. CDR3 loop: CASSYSGAKTDTQYF. For the CDR3, the DNA is TGTGCCAGCAGTTACTCGGGAGCTAAGACAGATACGCAGTATTTT.

The genes are TRBV7-9 and TRBJ2-7, with unresolved D. Germline V CDR1 and CDR2: SEHNR, FQNEAQ (reference sequence). Trimming stripped 5 bases from V and 4 bases from J, with 9 bases between. The CDR3 is 12 residues long. CDR3 nucleotides: TGTGCCAGCAGCCGAATTACTTACGAGCAGTACTTC. Translating it yields CASSRITYEQYF.

The genes are TRBV20-1 and TRBJ2-1; 11 positions match TRBD2. The V gene end was trimmed by 6 bases and the J gene end by 3 bases; junction bases not matched to a gene: 4. Germline-derived CDR1 and CDR2 are DFQATT and SNEGSKA (reference sequence). CDR3 length: 14 amino acids. The CDR3 region has the DNA TGCAGTGCGAGGACTAGCGGGTTCTACAATGAGCAGTTCTTC. Its protein is CSARTSGFYNEQFF.

The table lists this clonotype with a count of one. The chain couples TRBV16 to TRBJ1-1; no clear D gene. Between the trimmed V and J ends, which lost 4 bases and 6 bases, there was a span of 6 bases. The CDR3 runs to 11 residues. The germline V gene has CDR1 KGHSY and CDR2 FQNENV. CDR3: CASSRNPEAFF. The DNA of the CDR3 is TGTGCCAGCAGCCGTAATCCTGAAGCTTTCTTT.

The chain couples TRBV12-3 or TRBV12-4 to TRBJ2-7, with 14 nucleotides matching TRBD2. The CDR3 is made up of 16 amino acids. The junction had 9 bases not matched to a gene; V was cut back by 4 bases and J by 7 bases. The CDR3 region has the DNA TGTGCCAGCAGTTCACCGACTAGCGGGAGGGTCAATGAGCAGTACTTC. It codes for CASSSPTSGRVNEQYF.

In its sample, this clonotype was seen many times. This chain uses TRBV29-1 with TRBJ2-7; 11 nucleotides agree with TRBD1. The junction had 3 bases not matched to a gene; V was cut back by 7 bases and J by 4 bases. CDR3 length equals 12 residues. CDR1 and CDR2 from the germline V gene are SQVTM and ANQGSEA. This CDR3 is CSGGQGAYEQYF. The CDR3 DNA sequence: TGCAGCGGTGGACAGGGGGCTTACGAGCAGTACTTC.

This clonotype has more than one count but fewer than ten. This chain joins TRBV20-1 and TRBJ2-4; D might be TRBD1 (6 bases). The end of the DNA aligns better with TRBJ2-7, so the J call may be wrong. Germline V gene lookup returns CDR1 DFQATT and CDR2 SNEGSKA (reference sequence). The CDR3 totals 13 residues. The CDR3 nucleotides are TGCAGTGCTAGGGACAGCGTAGCCTACGAGCAGTACTTC. Protein: CSARDSVAYEQYF.

This clonotype was seen a handful of times. V and J are TRBV12-3 or TRBV12-4 and TRBJ2-7; D gene ambiguous. Deletions cut 3 bases from V and 1 base from J, with 7 bases between. The CDR3 contains 13 residues. CDR3 in DNA: TGTGCCAGCAGTTTGATACTGTCCTACGAGCAGTACTTC. It is translated as CASSLILSYEQYF.

The rearrangement joins TRBV5-6 to TRBJ2-5, with D possibly TRBD1 on 5 matching bases. Germline assignment: CDR1 SGHDT and CDR2 YYEEEE. V lost 0 bases and J 3 bases, leaving 9 bases between the germline ends. The CDR3 has 14 amino acids. The DNA for the CDR3 is TGTGCCAGCAGCTTGGAAATAGGGGAAGAGACCCAGTACTTC. Protein sequence: CASSLEIGEETQYF.

This chain connects TRBV24-1 to TRBJ2-5; tentative D call: TRBD1 (8 bases). V was trimmed by 9 bases and J by 11 bases, leaving 30 bases between them. The germline CDR1 and CDR2 sequences are KGHDR and SFDVKD. CDR3 length: 16 residues. CDR3 amino acids: CATPAGQVDLNNEQYF. CDR3 nucleotide sequence: TGTGCCACCCCAGCGGGACAGGTCGATTTGAACAATGAGCAGTACTTC.

This clonotype was seen a few times. This chain joins TRBV20-1 and TRBJ1-5, with D possibly matching TRBD1 (6 bases). In germline, CDR1 is DFQATT, CDR2 SNEGSKA (reference sequence). The length of the CDR3 is 13 residues. V shed 4 bases and J shed 5 bases, with 12 bases lying between them. The CDR3 DNA follows: TGCAGTGCTACCCGGGACACCTATCAGCCCCAGCATTTT. Residues: CSATRDTYQPQHF.

V gene TRBV10-3 combines with J gene TRBJ2-1, with TRBD2 as a possible D gene (5 bases). CDR3 size: 13 residues. Germline V gene sequence: CDR1 ENHRY, CDR2 SYGVKD. Trimming stripped 6 bases from V and 7 bases from J, with 13 bases between. The CDR3: CAIRHTGGNEQFF. CDR3 sequence (DNA): TGTGCCATCAGACACACCGGCGGGAATGAGCAGTTCTTC.